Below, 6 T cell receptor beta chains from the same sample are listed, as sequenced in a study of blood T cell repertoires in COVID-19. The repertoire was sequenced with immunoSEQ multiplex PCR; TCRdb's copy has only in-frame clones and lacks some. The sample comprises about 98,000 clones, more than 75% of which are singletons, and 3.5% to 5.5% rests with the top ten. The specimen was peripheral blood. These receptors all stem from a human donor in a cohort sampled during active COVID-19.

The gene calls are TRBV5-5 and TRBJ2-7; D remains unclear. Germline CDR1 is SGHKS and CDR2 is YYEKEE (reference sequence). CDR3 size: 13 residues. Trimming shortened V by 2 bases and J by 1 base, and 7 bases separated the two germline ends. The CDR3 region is CASSLLVSYEQYF. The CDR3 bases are TGTGCCAGCAGCTTACTGGTTTCCTACGAGCAGTACTTC.

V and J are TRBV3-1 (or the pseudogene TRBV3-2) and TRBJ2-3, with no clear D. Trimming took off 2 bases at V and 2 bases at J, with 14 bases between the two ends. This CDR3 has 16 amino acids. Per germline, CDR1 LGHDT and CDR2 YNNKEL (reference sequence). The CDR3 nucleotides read TGTGCCAGCAGCCAACGCGGCGCGCGACTCACAGATACGCAGTATTTT. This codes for CASSQRGARLTDTQYF.

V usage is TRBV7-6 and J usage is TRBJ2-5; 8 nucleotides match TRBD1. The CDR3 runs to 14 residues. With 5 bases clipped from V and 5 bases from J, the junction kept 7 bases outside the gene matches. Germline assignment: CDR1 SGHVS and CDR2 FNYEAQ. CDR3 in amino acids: CASSRQGPGETQYF. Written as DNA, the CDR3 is TGTGCCAGCAGCCGACAGGGGCCCGGGGAGACCCAGTACTTC. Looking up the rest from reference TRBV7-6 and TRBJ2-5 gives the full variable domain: GAGVSQSPRYKVTKRGQDVALRCDPISGHVSLYWYRQALGQGPEFLTYFNYEAQQDKSGLPNDRFSAERPEGSISTLTIQRTEQRDSAMYRCASSRQGPGETQYFGPGTRLLVL.

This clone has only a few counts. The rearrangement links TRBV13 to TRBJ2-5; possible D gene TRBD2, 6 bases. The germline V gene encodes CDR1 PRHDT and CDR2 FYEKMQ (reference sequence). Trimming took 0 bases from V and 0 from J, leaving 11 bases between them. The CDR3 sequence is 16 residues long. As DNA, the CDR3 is TGTGCCAGCAGCTTAGGATGGCGGGGAGACCAAGAGACCCAGTACTTC. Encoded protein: CASSLGWRGDQETQYF. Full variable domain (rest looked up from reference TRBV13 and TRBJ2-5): AAGVIQSPRHLIKEKRETATLKCYPIPRHDTVYWYQQGPGQDPQFLISFYEKMQSDKGSIPDRFSAQQFSDYHSELNMSSLELGDSALYFCASSLGWRGDQETQYFGPGTRLLVL.

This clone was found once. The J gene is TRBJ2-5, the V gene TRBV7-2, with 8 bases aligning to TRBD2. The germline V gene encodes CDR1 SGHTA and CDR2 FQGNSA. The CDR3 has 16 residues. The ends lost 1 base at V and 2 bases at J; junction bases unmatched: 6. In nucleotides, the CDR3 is TGTGCCAGCAGCTTAGTTGGCGGGGGGATACAAGAGACCCAGTACTTC. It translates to CASSLVGGGIQETQYF.

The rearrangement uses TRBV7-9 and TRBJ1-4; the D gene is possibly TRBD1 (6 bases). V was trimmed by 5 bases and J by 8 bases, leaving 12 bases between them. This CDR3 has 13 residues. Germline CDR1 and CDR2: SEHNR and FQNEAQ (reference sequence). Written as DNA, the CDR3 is TGTGCCAGCAGCCCCTCCGGGACAGAAAAACTGTTTTTT. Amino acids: CASSPSGTEKLFF.